The 30 T cell receptor beta chains listed next were all sequenced from one sample in a study of CD4+ T cells in melanoma. Assay used: immunoSEQ multiplex PCR; TCRdb lists only in-frame clones, some missing. The data contain 50,000 to 60,000 clones, roughly two thirds of them seen just once; the ten biggest clones take up 4.5% to 6%. Sequenced material: tumor tissue. These receptors originate from a human donor with melanoma.

V is TRBV28 and J is TRBJ1-6; TRBD1 might be the D (5 bases). CDR1 MDHEN and CDR2 SYDVKM come from the germline V gene. The CDR3 length is 13 residues. The V and J ends lost 7 bases and 7 bases respectively, with 11 bases between them. CDR3 DNA: TGTGCCAGCAAGCCAGGGAAGAATTCACCCCTCCACTTT. This codes for CASKPGKNSPLHF.

This clone was observed a handful of times. This chain joins TRBV7-2 and TRBJ2-2, with 9 positions matching TRBD1. Germline lookup yields CDR1 SGHTA and CDR2 FQGNSA. This CDR3 comprises 16 residues. V lost 10 bases, J lost 3 bases, and 12 bases stayed unmatched. The chain's CDR3 is CATLNRDRADTGELFF. The CDR3 nucleotides are TGTGCCACCCTGAACCGGGACAGGGCTGACACCGGGGAGCTGTTTTTT.

The chain couples TRBV7-6 to TRBJ1-1; 9 positions agree with TRBD1. CDR3 length: 15 residues. Germline V gene sequence: CDR1 SGHVS, CDR2 FNYEAQ. The V segment lost 4 bases and the J segment 6 bases; nucleotides outside the gene matches: 9. Written as DNA, the CDR3 is TGTGCCAGCAGCTCAGACGTAACAGGGGGCTCTGAAGCTTTCTTT. As protein: CASSSDVTGGSEAFF.

The V and J genes are TRBV10-2 and TRBJ2-2; D remains ambiguous. V lost 0 bases and J lost 6, with 11 bases in between. The CDR3 loop spans 15 amino acids. From germline, CDR1 is WSHSY and CDR2 SAAADI. The CDR3 region has the DNA TGCGCCAGCAGTGAGTCTTTCGTGGCGGCCGGGGAGCTGTTTTTT. It translates to CASSESFVAAGELFF.

The V call is TRBV27, the J call TRBJ2-1; the D call may be TRBD1 or TRBD2 (5 bases each). V lost 3 bases, J lost 10 bases, and 10 bases lay in between. Germline V CDR1 and CDR2: MNHEY, SMNVEV (reference sequence). The CDR3 length is 12 residues. The CDR3 DNA sequence: TGTGCCAGCAGTTTTCCCGAGGGGGAGCAGTTCTTC. Translating it yields CASSFPEGEQFF.

The J gene is TRBJ1-1, the V gene TRBV15, with D unresolved. The CDR3 consists of 16 residues. Germline CDR1 and CDR2: LNHNV and YYDKDF (reference sequence). The V end lost 3 bases, the J end lost 6 bases, and 20 bases lay between the germline ends. CDR3 bases: TGTGCCACCAGCAGTACACCAAAAATTCGCCGGGCTGAAGCTTTCTTT. This codes for CATSSTPKIRRAEAFF.

The J gene is TRBJ1-2, the V gene TRBV5-8; 8 bases are a match to TRBD1. After removal of 4 bases from V and 0 bases from J, the junction contained 5 bases not matched to a gene. Per the germline V gene, CDR1 is SGHTS and CDR2 is YDEGEE. The CDR3 is made up of 15 amino acids. DNA of the CDR3: TGTGCCAGCAGCGTGGACAGGGCAGCTAACTATGGCTACACCTTC. This gives the protein CASSVDRAANYGYTF.

The chain combines TRBV15 with TRBJ2-1; 13 positions agree with TRBD2. With 1 base clipped from V and 10 bases from J, the junction kept 7 bases outside the gene matches. Germline V lookup: CDR1 LNHNV, CDR2 YYDKDF (reference sequence). The CDR3 totals 16 residues. In DNA, the CDR3 is TGTGCCACCAGCAGAGGAACTAGCGGGGGGGCCTACGAGCAGTTCTTC. Translating it yields CATSRGTSGGAYEQFF.

V and J are TRBV6-5 and TRBJ1-6, with 9 positions matching TRBD1. This CDR3 comprises 15 residues. Germline V gene sequence: CDR1 MNHEY, CDR2 SVGAGI. Germline trimming cut 0 bases from V and 6 bases from J; bases unmatched to any gene: 0. The CDR3 sequence: CASSYSTGGNSPLHF. The DNA for the CDR3 is TGTGCCAGCAGTTACTCGACAGGGGGTAATTCACCCCTCCACTTT.

The chain couples TRBV2 to TRBJ1-5; tentative D call: TRBD1 (5 bases). Between the trimmed V and J ends, which lost 7 bases and 0 bases, there was a span of 10 bases. This CDR3 is 14 amino acids long. The germline V gene has CDR1 SNHLY and CDR2 FYNNEI. As DNA, the CDR3 is TGTGCCAGCAATCCGGGGGATAGCAATCAGCCCCAGCATTTT. As protein: CASNPGDSNQPQHF.

A few counts support this clone. This rearrangement joins TRBV2 to TRBJ2-3; maybe TRBD2 (6 bases). V dropped 7 bases and J dropped 0 bases, with 14 bases sitting between them. The CDR3 has 15 residues. Germline-derived CDR1 and CDR2 are SNHLY and FYNNEI. CDR3 in DNA: TGTGCCAGCACCTTTGAGGGAGGTAGCACAGATACGCAGTATTTT. This encodes CASTFEGGSTDTQYF.

V usage is TRBV9 and J usage is TRBJ1-2; possibly TRBD1 for D (5 bases). Germline CDR1 is SGDLS and CDR2 is YYNGEE. The CDR3 covers 17 residues. V lost 3 bases, J lost 5 bases, and 23 bases lay in between. CDR3 bases: TGTGCCAGCAGCGAAATGCCAGGGACGTCTAATCCATATGGCTACACCTTC. The encoded protein is CASSEMPGTSNPYGYTF.

The chain links TRBV4-3 to TRBJ2-1; 9 bases line up with TRBD2. The CDR3 spans 16 residues. Trimming at V came to 0 bases and at J to 8 bases, leaving 8 bases not matched to a gene. In germline, CDR1 is LGHNA, CDR2 YSLEER. The CDR3 DNA reads TGCGCCAGCAGCCAAGATTGGCGGGGGGGCGTCCATGAGCAGTTCTTC. Encoded protein: CASSQDWRGGVHEQFF.

A few counts support this clone. V usage is TRBV6-5 and J usage is TRBJ2-3, with TRBD1 as a possible D gene (6 bases). The germline V gene has CDR1 MNHEY and CDR2 SVGAGI. This CDR3 has 14 residues. Trimming shortened V by 5 bases and J by 2 bases, and 11 bases separated the two germline ends. The CDR3 coding sequence is TGTGCCAGCAGTCCGGGACAACCCACAGATACGCAGTATTTT. Protein: CASSPGQPTDTQYF.

This clone was observed a handful of times. Here the CDR3 DNA reads TGTGCCAGCGGAGGACAGTCGTACGAGCAGTACTTC. Residues: CASGGQSYEQYF. This chain uses TRBV7-9 with TRBJ2-7, with D perhaps matching TRBD1 (6 bases). The CDR3 has 12 residues. Germline lookup yields CDR1 SEHNR and CDR2 FQNEAQ (reference sequence). V lost 8 bases and J 4 bases, leaving 12 bases between the germline ends.

J is TRBJ2-6 and V is TRBV28, with 7 bases that match TRBD2. The germline gives CDR1 MDHEN, CDR2 SYDVKM. The CDR3 spans 17 residues. Losses at the gene ends were 0 bases for V and 0 bases for J; bases not matched to a gene: 2. The CDR3 DNA follows: TGTGCCAGCAGTTTATGGGGCGGGGGCTCTGGGGCCAACGTCCTGACTTTC. Residues: CASSLWGGGSGANVLTF.

This clone was seen just once. The V and J genes are TRBV7-2 and TRBJ2-7; tentative D call: TRBD1 (5 bases). The CDR3 runs to 16 residues. Looked up from germline, CDR1 is SGHTA and CDR2 is FQGNSA. Trimming stripped 3 bases from V and 3 bases from J, with 18 bases between. CDR3 residues: CASSFSTANLVYEQYF. The CDR3, as DNA: TGTGCCAGCAGCTTCTCGACAGCAAACTTAGTCTACGAGCAGTACTTC.

This rearrangement joins TRBV9 to TRBJ1-1; 9 positions agree with TRBD1. With V trimmed by 0 bases and J by 5 bases, 8 bases remained unmatched. The CDR3 runs to 16 residues. Per the germline V gene, CDR1 is SGDLS and CDR2 is YYNGEE. The CDR3 spells CASSVEGDRDGTEAFF. The CDR3 region has the DNA TGTGCCAGCAGCGTAGAAGGGGACAGGGACGGGACTGAAGCTTTCTTT.

This clone qualifies as medium-sized. The V and J genes are TRBV5-5 and TRBJ2-1, with D hard to call. The CDR3 sequence is 11 residues long. Germline values: CDR1 SGHKS, CDR2 YYEKEE (reference sequence). V was trimmed by 6 bases and J by 9 bases, leaving 10 bases between them. CDR3 protein: CASTEDGEQFF. Written as DNA, the CDR3 is TGTGCCAGCACCGAGGATGGTGAGCAGTTCTTC.

This clone appeared once. This chain links TRBV28 with TRBJ1-4, with a possible D match to TRBD1 (5 bases). This CDR3 is 13 amino acids long. Deletions cut 8 bases from V and 2 bases from J, with 9 bases between. Germline CDR1 is MDHEN and CDR2 is SYDVKM. Written as DNA, the CDR3 is TGTGCCAGCCTGGGGGGGACTAATGAAAAACTGTTTTTT. Protein product: CASLGGTNEKLFF.

The rearrangement links TRBV20-1 to TRBJ2-3; no clear D gene. Trimming took 0 bases from V and 5 from J, leaving 3 bases between them. Per germline, CDR1 DFQATT and CDR2 SNEGSKA (reference sequence). This CDR3 is 11 amino acids long. The CDR3, as DNA: TGCAGTGCTAGAGATGGAGATACGCAGTATTTT. It encodes CSARDGDTQYF.

The chain combines TRBV10-3 with TRBJ1-3, with D unclear. The V gene lost 6 bases and the J gene lost 0 bases, with 6 bases spanning the gap. The CDR3 spans 13 residues. The germline V gene encodes CDR1 ENHRY and CDR2 SYGVKD. The CDR3 sequence is CAIRTFSGNTIYF. CDR3 sequence (DNA): TGTGCCATCAGGACCTTCTCTGGAAACACCATATATTTT.

The chain carries TRBV16 and TRBJ2-3, with 8 bases aligning to TRBD1. CDR3 length: 19 residues. Trimming took 0 bases from V and 2 from J; bases not matched to a gene: 13. Germline V CDR1 and CDR2: KGHSY, FQNENV. The CDR3 loop reads CASSQSPRQGASFTDTQYF. The CDR3 DNA is TGTGCCAGCAGCCAATCCCCCCGGCAGGGGGCCTCTTTCACAGATACGCAGTATTTT.

This CDR3 is CASSRDRGLDYGYTF. The DNA for the CDR3 is TGTGCCAGTAGTAGAGACAGGGGGCTGGACTATGGCTACACCTTC. The gene calls are TRBV19 and TRBJ1-2; 10 bases line up with TRBD1. V shed 4 bases, J shed 3 bases, and the junction held 5 bases outside the gene matches. The CDR3 sequence is 15 residues long. Germline V gene data show CDR1 as LNHDA and CDR2 as SQIVND (reference sequence).

CDR3 nucleotides: TGTGCCAGTAGTATAGAGGGACGGTTCTACGAGCAGTACTTC. It translates to CASSIEGRFYEQYF. This sequence joins TRBV19 and TRBJ2-7; possibly TRBD1 or TRBD2 for D (5 bases each). V was trimmed by 0 bases and J by 3 bases, leaving 9 bases between them. Germline V CDR1 and CDR2: LNHDA, SQIVND (reference sequence). This CDR3 region has 14 residues.

The rearrangement links TRBV29-1 to TRBJ2-7; 7 bases align to TRBD2. CDR1 and CDR2 from the germline V gene are SQVTM and ANQGSEA. This CDR3 is 14 amino acids long. The J segment lost 3 bases and the V segment lost 4 bases, leaving 9 bases of the junction unmatched. CDR3 coding DNA: TGCAGCGTTGCGGGGGGTAGTGGGATCTACGAGCAGTACTTC. It codes for CSVAGGSGIYEQYF.

The chain joins TRBV7-9 to TRBJ2-1, with TRBD2 matching 10 bases. The CDR3 is 15 residues long. From germline, CDR1 is SEHNR and CDR2 FQNEAQ (reference sequence). J gave up 7 bases and V 1 base, and 4 bases lay outside the gene matches. CDR3 region: CASSLDGLAVNEQFF. The CDR3 DNA reads as TGTGCCAGCAGCTTAGACGGACTAGCGGTGAATGAGCAGTTCTTC.

In the case of this clone: Mismatch with germline at one junction end may stem from a read error. The V gene is TRBV5-4, the J gene TRBJ2-1; 14 bases align to TRBD2. CDR1 is SGHNT and CDR2 is YYREEE in the germline V gene (reference sequence). The CDR3 loop spans 15 amino acids. The CDR3 DNA is TGTGCCAGCAGCGGAACCGGGACTAGCGGGGGCGCCAGGGTCTTC. Translation gives CASSGTGTSGGARVF.

V usage is TRBV7-9 and J usage is TRBJ2-1, with D possibly being TRBD1 (6 bases). Trimming cost V 5 bases and J 2 bases, with 16 bases left between them. CDR1 and CDR2 (germline): SEHNR, FQNEAQ (reference sequence). The CDR3 extends over 16 amino acids. Here the CDR3 reads CASSTNRESTYNEQFF. CDR3 nucleotide sequence: TGTGCCAGCAGCACGAACAGGGAATCAACCTACAATGAGCAGTTCTTC.

The sample holds a few counts of this clone. The chain combines TRBV11-3 with TRBJ2-2; no reliable D call. Trimming left V 0 bases short and J 5 bases short, with 1 base between. Germline V gene sequence: CDR1 SGHNT, CDR2 YENEEA. The CDR3 runs to 12 residues. The CDR3 is CASSLETGELFF. The CDR3 nucleotides read TGTGCCAGCAGCTTAGAGACCGGGGAGCTGTTTTTT.